This T cell receptor (beta chain) was documented in a study of cytomegalovirus exposure and HLA in healthy donors. The table came from immunoSEQ multiplex PCR; TCRdb's copy has only in-frame clones and leaves some out. The profile shows approximately 170,000 clones, around 85% of them singletons. Study conclusions and caveats: Through in vitro validation, a few CMV-associated chains were shown to be specific for CMV antigens.

The V end was cut by 4 bases, the J end by 7 bases, with 10 bases between. Germline V CDR1 and CDR2: SEHNR, FQNEAQ (reference sequence). There are 13 residues in the CDR3. Concerning this clone: Antigen: not known.

This TCR was recovered from a man aged 18 to 29 in good health and CMV-seropositive. Input material: PBMCs. The chain couples TRBV7-9 to TRBJ1-4; D unresolved. The DNA of the CDR3 is TGTGCCAGCAGCTCCGGGTTGTTTGAAAAACTGTTTTTT. Translating it yields CASSSGLFEKLFF.